This is a list of T cell receptor beta chains from one sample in a study of persistence of HIV-infected CD4 T cells. Their antigen targets remain unknown. TCRdb's table, derived via immunoSEQ multiplex PCR, lists solely in-frame clones and lacks some. The table lists some 48,000 clones, more than 70% of them singletons. Sequences were derived from CD4+ T cells sorted from PBMCs after approximately 19-hour stimulation, sampled from a patient who received antiretroviral therapy. The source is an adult man with HIV who was CMV-seropositive. CDR3s include the opening cysteine and the closing phenylalanine or tryptophan.

CDR3aa: CASSFAVIGRTTTGELFF
v_gene: TRBV7-7
j_gene: TRBJ2-2

CDR3aa: CASSSGTANYGYTF
v_gene: TRBV19
j_gene: TRBJ1-2

CDR3aa: CAMGPNQETQYF
v_gene: TRBV10-3
j_gene: TRBJ2-5

CDR3aa: CASSLGTINTGELFF
v_gene: TRBV5-8
j_gene: TRBJ2-2

CDR3aa: CASSYSDRQLSGELFF
v_gene: TRBV6-5
j_gene: TRBJ2-2

CDR3aa: CASSPHLQTSGGQYF
v_gene: TRBV4-3
j_gene: TRBJ2-7

CDR3aa: CASSPAFGRASYEQYF
v_gene: TRBV11-1
j_gene: TRBJ2-7

CDR3aa: CASSQGFPIPEAFF
v_gene: TRBV4-3
j_gene: TRBJ1-1

CDR3aa: CSAKGNEQYF
v_gene: TRBV20-1
j_gene: TRBJ2-7

CDR3aa: CASSLGHEQYF
v_gene: TRBV11-2
j_gene: TRBJ2-7

CDR3aa: CASTKDGYEQYF
v_gene: TRBV6-5
j_gene: -

CDR3aa: CASSRARTSGTLGQFF
v_gene: TRBV11-2
j_gene: TRBJ2-1

CDR3aa: CSVEDKRTDQYF
v_gene: TRBV29-1
j_gene: TRBJ2-5

CDR3aa: CASSQPGETEAFF
v_gene: TRBV3-1/TRBV3-2
j_gene: TRBJ1-1

CDR3aa: CASSLASPAITDEKLFF
v_gene: TRBV5-1
j_gene: TRBJ1-4

CDR3aa: CASSQYGVTYEQYF
v_gene: TRBV4-2
j_gene: TRBJ2-7

CDR3aa: CASRGQGLTNYGYTF
v_gene: TRBV2
j_gene: TRBJ1-2

CDR3aa: CASSSIGTGMNYGYTF
v_gene: TRBV7-2
j_gene: TRBJ1-2

CDR3aa: CRAIEGTGGVNTEAFF
v_gene: TRBV20-1
j_gene: TRBJ1-1

CDR3aa: CASSLNRGTEAFF
v_gene: TRBV7-7
j_gene: TRBJ1-1

CDR3aa: CASSQDLQRGGELFF
v_gene: TRBV3-1/TRBV3-2
j_gene: TRBJ2-2

CDR3aa: CASGSNTGELFF
v_gene: TRBV7-3
j_gene: TRBJ2-2

CDR3aa: CASSSDRGRAEAFF
v_gene: TRBV19
j_gene: TRBJ1-1

CDR3aa: CASSPQGKNEQFF
v_gene: TRBV9
j_gene: TRBJ2-1

CDR3aa: CAWSVQRAGQPQHF
v_gene: TRBV30
j_gene: TRBJ1-5

CDR3aa: CASSGRQGAYEQYF
v_gene: TRBV3-1/TRBV3-2
j_gene: TRBJ2-7

CDR3aa: CASRATGTYDSYGYTF
v_gene: TRBV28
j_gene: TRBJ1-2

CDR3aa: CASSSHDRAGGNTIYF
v_gene: TRBV5-1
j_gene: TRBJ1-3

CDR3aa: CASTRDSTGELFF
v_gene: TRBV2
j_gene: TRBJ2-2

CDR3aa: CASSIGLAGGPYNEQFF
v_gene: TRBV19
j_gene: TRBJ2-1

CDR3aa: CASSFGQGGTEAFF
v_gene: TRBV7-2
j_gene: TRBJ1-1

CDR3aa: CASSQDRSGYTF
v_gene: TRBV14
j_gene: TRBJ1-2

CDR3aa: CASSQGQGEGYTF
v_gene: TRBV4-1
j_gene: TRBJ1-2

CDR3aa: CASSLVARNNEQFF
v_gene: TRBV7-6
j_gene: TRBJ2-1

CDR3aa: CASSPSGPERIF
v_gene: TRBV12-3/TRBV12-4
j_gene: TRBJ1-1

CDR3aa: CAWDLSSGPYSYEQYF
v_gene: TRBV30
j_gene: TRBJ2-7

CDR3aa: CASGHRLAGVGRQETQYF
v_gene: TRBV5-8
j_gene: TRBJ2-5

CDR3aa: CASTRTGRGTEAFF
v_gene: TRBV5-4
j_gene: TRBJ1-1

CDR3aa: CASSYSIPSSYEQYF
v_gene: TRBV6-5
j_gene: TRBJ2-7

CDR3aa: CASSQDYGLHPDTQYF
v_gene: TRBV4-1
j_gene: TRBJ2-3

CDR3aa: CASSQGGLGANVLTF
v_gene: TRBV3-1/TRBV3-2
j_gene: TRBJ2-6

CDR3aa: CASSTGTSGGRTDTQYF
v_gene: TRBV9
j_gene: TRBJ2-3

CDR3aa: CASSRDRQSYTEAFF
v_gene: TRBV5-4
j_gene: TRBJ1-1

CDR3aa: CASRSLGQGLYNEQFF
v_gene: TRBV28
j_gene: TRBJ2-1

CDR3aa: CASSEYRSGNEQFF
v_gene: TRBV2
j_gene: TRBJ2-1

CDR3aa: CASSLAGGSSYEQYF
v_gene: TRBV19
j_gene: TRBJ2-7

CDR3aa: CASSSEAGSGSPLHF
v_gene: TRBV6-2/TRBV6-3
j_gene: TRBJ1-6

CDR3aa: CASSVLGTDTQYF
v_gene: TRBV10-2
j_gene: TRBJ2-3

CDR3aa: CASSQDLASRYNEQFF
v_gene: TRBV4-3
j_gene: TRBJ2-1

CDR3aa: CASSQARAAVGGYTF
v_gene: TRBV4-1
j_gene: TRBJ1-2

CDR3aa: CASSEAPLSPTSNQPQHF
v_gene: TRBV6-1
j_gene: TRBJ1-5

CDR3aa: CASSGGENQPQHF
v_gene: TRBV18
j_gene: TRBJ1-5

CDR3aa: CASRLNEKLFF
v_gene: TRBV6-5
j_gene: TRBJ1-4

CDR3aa: CASRLQGGNTIYF
v_gene: TRBV27
j_gene: TRBJ1-3

CDR3aa: CASSLRDRGNTEAFF
v_gene: TRBV4-3
j_gene: TRBJ1-1

CDR3aa: CASSRQGGYGYTF
v_gene: TRBV27
j_gene: TRBJ1-2

CDR3aa: CASSLQGTMNTEAFF
v_gene: TRBV7-9
j_gene: TRBJ1-1

CDR3aa: CASSSFYKQGAKNIQYF
v_gene: TRBV7-2
j_gene: TRBJ2-4